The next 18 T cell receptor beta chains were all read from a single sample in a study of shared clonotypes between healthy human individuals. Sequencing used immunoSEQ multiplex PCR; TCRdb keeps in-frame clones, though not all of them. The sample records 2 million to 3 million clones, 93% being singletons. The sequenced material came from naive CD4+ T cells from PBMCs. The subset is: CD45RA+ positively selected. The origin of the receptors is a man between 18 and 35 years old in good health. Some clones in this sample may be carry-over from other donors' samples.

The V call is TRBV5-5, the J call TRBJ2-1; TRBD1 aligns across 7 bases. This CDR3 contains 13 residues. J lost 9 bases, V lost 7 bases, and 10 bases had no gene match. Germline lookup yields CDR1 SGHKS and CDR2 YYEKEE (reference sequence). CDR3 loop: CASQREPGGEQFF. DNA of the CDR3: TGTGCCAGCCAAAGGGAACCAGGGGGTGAGCAGTTCTTC.

CDR3 in DNA: TGTGCCAGCAGGGTAGCGGGAGGCAGGGGGACCCAGTACTTC. Protein: CASRVAGGRGTQYF. V is TRBV11-2 and J is TRBJ2-5; the match to TRBD2 covers 10 bases. Looked up from germline, CDR1 is SGHAT and CDR2 is FQNNGV. With 6 bases clipped from V and 7 bases from J, the junction kept 8 bases outside the gene matches. The CDR3 spans 14 residues. The variable domain in full, completed from reference TRBV11-2 and TRBJ2-5, reads EAGVAQSPRYKIIEKRQSVAFWCNPISGHATLYWYQQILGQGPKLLIQFQNNGVVDDSQLPKDRFSAERLKGVDSTLKIQPAKLEDSAVYLCASRVAGGRGTQYFGPGTRLLVL.

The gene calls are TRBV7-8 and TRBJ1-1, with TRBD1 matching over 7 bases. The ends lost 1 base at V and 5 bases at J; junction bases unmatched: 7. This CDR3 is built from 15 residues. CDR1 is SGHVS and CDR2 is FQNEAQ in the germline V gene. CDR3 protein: CASSLVVRGGTEAFF. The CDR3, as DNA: TGTGCCAGCAGCTTAGTTGTCAGGGGGGGGACTGAAGCTTTCTTT.

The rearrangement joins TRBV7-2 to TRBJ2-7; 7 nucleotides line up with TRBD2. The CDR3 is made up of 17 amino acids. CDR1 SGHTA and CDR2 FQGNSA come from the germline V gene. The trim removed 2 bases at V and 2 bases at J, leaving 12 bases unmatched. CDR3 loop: CASSLHPPPAGTYEQYF. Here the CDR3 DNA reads TGTGCCAGCAGCTTACACCCCCCACCAGCGGGGACCTACGAGCAGTACTTC. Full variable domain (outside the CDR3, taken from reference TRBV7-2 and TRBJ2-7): GAGVSQSPSNKVTEKGKDVELRCDPISGHTALYWYRQSLGQGLEFLIYFQGNSAPDKSGLPSDRFSAERTGGSVSTLTIQRTQQEDSAVYLCASSLHPPPAGTYEQYFGPGTRLTVT.

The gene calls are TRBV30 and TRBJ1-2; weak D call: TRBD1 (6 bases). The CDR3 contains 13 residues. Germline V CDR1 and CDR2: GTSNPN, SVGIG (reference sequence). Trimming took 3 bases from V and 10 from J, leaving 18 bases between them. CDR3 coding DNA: TGTGCCTGGAGGCCAAAAAAGGGGGGGAACTACACCTTC. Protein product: CAWRPKKGGNYTF. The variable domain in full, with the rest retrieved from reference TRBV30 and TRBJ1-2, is SQTIHQWPATLVQPVGSPLSLECTVEGTSNPNLYWYRQAAGRGLQLLFYSVGIGQISSEVPQNLSASRPQDRQFILSSKKLLLSDSGFYLCAWRPKKGGNYTFGSGTRLTVV.

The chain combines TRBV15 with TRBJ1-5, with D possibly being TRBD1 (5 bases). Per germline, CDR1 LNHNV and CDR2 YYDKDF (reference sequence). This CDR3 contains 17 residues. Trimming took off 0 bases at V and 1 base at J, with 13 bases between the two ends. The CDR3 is CATSRDRLGASNQPQHF. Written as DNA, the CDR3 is TGTGCCACCAGCAGAGATCGTCTTGGGGCGAGCAATCAGCCCCAGCATTTT.

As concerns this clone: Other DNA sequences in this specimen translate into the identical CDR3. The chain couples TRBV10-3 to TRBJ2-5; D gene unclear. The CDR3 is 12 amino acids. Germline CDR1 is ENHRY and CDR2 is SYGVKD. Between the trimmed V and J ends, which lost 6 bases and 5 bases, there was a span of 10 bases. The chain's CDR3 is CAISPEGETQYF. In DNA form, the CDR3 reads TGTGCCATCAGCCCAGAAGGGGAGACCCAGTACTTC.

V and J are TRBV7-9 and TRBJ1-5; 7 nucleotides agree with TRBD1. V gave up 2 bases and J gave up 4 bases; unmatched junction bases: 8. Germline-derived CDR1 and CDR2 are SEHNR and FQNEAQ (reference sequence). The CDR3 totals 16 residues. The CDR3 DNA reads TGTGCCAGCAGCTTAAGGGGGCCACGGGAGAATCAGCCCCAGCATTTT. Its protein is CASSLRGPRENQPQHF. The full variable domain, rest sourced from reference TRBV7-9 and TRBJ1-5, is DTGVSQNPRHKITKRGQNVTFRCDPISEHNRLYWYRQTLGQGPEFLTYFQNEAQLEKSRLLSDRFSAERPKGSFSTLEIQRTEQGDSAMYLCASSLRGPRENQPQHFGDGTRLSIL.

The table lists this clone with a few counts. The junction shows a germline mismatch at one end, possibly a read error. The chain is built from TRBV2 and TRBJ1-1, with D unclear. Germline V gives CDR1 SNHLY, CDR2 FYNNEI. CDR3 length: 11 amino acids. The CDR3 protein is CASSENSEAFF. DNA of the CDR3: TGTGCCAGCAGTGAAAACAGTGAAGCTTTCTTT. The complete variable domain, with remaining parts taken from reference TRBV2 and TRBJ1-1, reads EPEVTQTPSHQVTQMGQEVILRCVPISNHLYFYWYRQILGQKVEFLVSFYNNEISEKSEIFDDQFSVERPDGSNFTLKIRSTKLEDSAMYFCASSENSEAFFGQGTRLTVV.

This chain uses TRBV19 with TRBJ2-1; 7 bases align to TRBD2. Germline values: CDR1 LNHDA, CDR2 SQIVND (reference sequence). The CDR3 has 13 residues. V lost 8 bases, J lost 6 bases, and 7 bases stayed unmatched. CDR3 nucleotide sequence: TGTGCCAGTGATGGTAGCGGGCGCAATGAGCAGTTCTTC. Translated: CASDGSGRNEQFF.

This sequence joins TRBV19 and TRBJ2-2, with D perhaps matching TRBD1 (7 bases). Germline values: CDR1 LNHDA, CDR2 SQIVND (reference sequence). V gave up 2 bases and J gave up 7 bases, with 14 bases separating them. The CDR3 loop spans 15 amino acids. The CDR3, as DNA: TGTGCCAGTAGTATATTCTCCCAGGGGGGCGGGGAGCTGTTTTTT. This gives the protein CASSIFSQGGGELFF.

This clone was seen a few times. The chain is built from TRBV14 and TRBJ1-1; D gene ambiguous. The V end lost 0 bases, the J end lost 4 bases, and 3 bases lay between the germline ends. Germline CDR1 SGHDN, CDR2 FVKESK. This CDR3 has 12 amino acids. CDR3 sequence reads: CASSQDGTEAFF. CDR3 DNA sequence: TGTGCCAGCAGCCAAGACGGCACTGAAGCTTTCTTT.

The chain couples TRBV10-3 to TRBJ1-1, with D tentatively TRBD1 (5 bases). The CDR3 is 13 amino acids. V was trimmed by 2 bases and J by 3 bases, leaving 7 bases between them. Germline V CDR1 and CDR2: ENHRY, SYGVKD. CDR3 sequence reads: CAISEGADTEAFF. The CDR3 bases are TGTGCCATCAGTGAGGGGGCGGACACTGAAGCTTTCTTT.

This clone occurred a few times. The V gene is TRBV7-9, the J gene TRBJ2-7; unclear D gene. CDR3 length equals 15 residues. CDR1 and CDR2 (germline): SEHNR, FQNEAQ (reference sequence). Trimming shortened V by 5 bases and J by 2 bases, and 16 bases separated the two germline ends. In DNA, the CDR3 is TGTGCCAGCAGCCGACCGAAGGGATCGACCTACGAGCAGTACTTC. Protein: CASSRPKGSTYEQYF.

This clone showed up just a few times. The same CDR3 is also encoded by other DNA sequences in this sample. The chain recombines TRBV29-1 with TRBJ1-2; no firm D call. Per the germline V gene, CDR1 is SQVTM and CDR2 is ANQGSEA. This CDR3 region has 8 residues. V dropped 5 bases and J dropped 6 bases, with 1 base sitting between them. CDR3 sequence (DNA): TGCAGCGTTAATGGCTACACCTTC. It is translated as CSVNGYTF. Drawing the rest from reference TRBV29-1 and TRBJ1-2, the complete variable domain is SAVISQKPSRDICQRGTSLTIQCQVDSQVTMMFWYRQQPGQSLTLIATANQGSEATYESGFVIDKFPISRPNLTFSTLTVSNMSPEDSSIYLCSVNGYTFGSGTRLTVV.

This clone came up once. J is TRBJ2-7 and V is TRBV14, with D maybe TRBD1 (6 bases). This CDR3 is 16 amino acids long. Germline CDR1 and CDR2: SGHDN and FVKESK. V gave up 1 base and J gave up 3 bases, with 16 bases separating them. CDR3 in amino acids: CASSQGPYRARYEQYF. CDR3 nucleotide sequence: TGTGCCAGCAGCCAAGGACCCTACAGGGCGCGCTACGAGCAGTACTTC.

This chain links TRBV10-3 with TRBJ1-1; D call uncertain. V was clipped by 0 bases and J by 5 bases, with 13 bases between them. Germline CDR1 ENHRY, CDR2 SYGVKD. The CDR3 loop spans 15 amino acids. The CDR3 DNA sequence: TGTGCCATCAGTGAGTCCTCCGGGCAGAGGACTGAAGCTTTCTTT. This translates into CAISESSGQRTEAFF.

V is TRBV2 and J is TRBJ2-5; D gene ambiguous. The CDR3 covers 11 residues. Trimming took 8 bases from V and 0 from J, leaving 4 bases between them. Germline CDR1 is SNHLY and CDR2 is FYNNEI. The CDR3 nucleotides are TGTGCCAGCTTGGACCAAGAGACCCAGTACTTC. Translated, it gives CASLDQETQYF.